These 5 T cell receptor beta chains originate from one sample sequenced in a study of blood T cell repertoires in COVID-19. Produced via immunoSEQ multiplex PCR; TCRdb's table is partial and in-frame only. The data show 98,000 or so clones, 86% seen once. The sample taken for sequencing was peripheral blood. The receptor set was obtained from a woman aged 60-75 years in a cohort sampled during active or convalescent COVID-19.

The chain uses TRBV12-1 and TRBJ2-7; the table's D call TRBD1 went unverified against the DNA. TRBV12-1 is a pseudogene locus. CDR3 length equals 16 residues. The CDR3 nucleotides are TGTGCCAGCAGCATTATTCCGGGACAGGTAGCCTACGAGCAGTACTTC. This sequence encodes CASSIIPGQVAYEQYF.

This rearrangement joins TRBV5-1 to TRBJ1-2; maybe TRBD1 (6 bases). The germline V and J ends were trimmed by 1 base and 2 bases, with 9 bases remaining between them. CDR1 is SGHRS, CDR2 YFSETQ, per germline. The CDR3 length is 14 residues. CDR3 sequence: CASSLQGRNYGYTF. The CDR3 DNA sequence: TGCGCCAGCAGCTTGCAGGGGCGGAACTATGGCTACACCTTC. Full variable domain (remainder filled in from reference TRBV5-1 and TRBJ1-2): KAGVTQTPRYLIKTRGQQVTLSCSPISGHRSVSWYQQTPGQGLQFLFEYFSETQRNKGNFPGRFSGRQFSNSRSEMNVSTLELGDSALYLCASSLQGRNYGYTFGSGTRLTVV.

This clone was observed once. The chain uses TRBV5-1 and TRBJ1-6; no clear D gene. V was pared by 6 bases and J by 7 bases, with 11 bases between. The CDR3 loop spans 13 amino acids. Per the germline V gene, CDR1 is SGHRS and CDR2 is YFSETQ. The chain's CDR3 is CASTKAANSPLHF. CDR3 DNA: TGCGCCAGCACCAAGGCGGCAAATTCACCCCTCCACTTT.

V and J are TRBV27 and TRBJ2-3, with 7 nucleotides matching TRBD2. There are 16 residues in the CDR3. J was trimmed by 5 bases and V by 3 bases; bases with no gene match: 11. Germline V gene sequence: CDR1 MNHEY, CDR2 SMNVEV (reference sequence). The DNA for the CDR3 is TGTGCCAGCAGTTTTGCGGGAGTCACTTCGGGAGATACGCAGTATTTT. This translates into CASSFAGVTSGDTQYF.

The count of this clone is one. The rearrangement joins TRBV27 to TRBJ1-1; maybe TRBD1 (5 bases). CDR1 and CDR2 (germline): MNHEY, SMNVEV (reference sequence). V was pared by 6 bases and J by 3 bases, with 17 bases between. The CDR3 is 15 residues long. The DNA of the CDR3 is TGTGCCAGCAGCGCTTGGGGCGAATATGACACTGAAGCTTTCTTT. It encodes CASSAWGEYDTEAFF.